One and the same sample provided the 18 T cell receptor beta chains below, sequenced in a study of T cell repertoires in cytomegalovirus infection. MiXCR, applied by TCRdb to the reads, yields one record per CDR3 protein. The sample shows hundreds of thousands of distinct CDR3 sequences, 9.6% of them seen only once. Sequenced: PBMCs. These receptors were obtained from a human donor in good health (CMV status not recorded). Some clones in this sample may be carry-over from other donors' samples.

This clonotype was counted at least ten times. The rearrangement joins TRBV7-6 to TRBJ2-7; the match to TRBD1 covers 8 bases. Germline values: CDR1 SGHVS, CDR2 FNYEAQ. The CDR3 runs to 13 residues. Losses at the gene ends were 5 bases for V and 7 bases for J; bases not matched to a gene: 7. CDR3 region: CASSLGTGREQYF. CDR3 coding DNA: TGTGCCAGCAGCCTTGGGACAGGCCGAGAGCAGTACTTC.

This clonotype was seen repeatedly, ten times or more. CDR3 nucleotides: TGTGCCAGCAGTTACTCGTGGCGGGGCAAGAGCTCCTACAATGAGCAGTTCTTC. Its translation is CASSYSWRGKSSYNEQFF. This rearrangement joins TRBV6-2 or TRBV6-3 to TRBJ2-1; TRBD2 might be the D (6 bases). This CDR3 region has 18 residues. CDR1 is MNHEY and CDR2 is SVGEGT in the germline V gene. V lost 0 bases and J lost 0, with 15 bases in between.

Many counts were recorded for this clonotype. The chain is built from TRBV20-1 and TRBJ2-1, with D possibly TRBD2 on 5 matching bases. The CDR3 has 17 residues. Trimming removed 1 base at V and 1 base at J, with 17 bases between. CDR1 and CDR2 (germline): DFQATT, SNEGSKA (reference sequence). The CDR3 is CSARGASGTVSYNEQFF. The CDR3 DNA sequence: TGCAGTGCTAGAGGCGCGAGCGGTACCGTATCCTACAATGAGCAGTTCTTC.

In this sample, this clonotype turned up a few times. The gene calls are TRBV12-5 and TRBJ2-7; 11 bases map to TRBD1. This CDR3 is built from 14 residues. Trimming removed 7 bases from V and 3 bases from J; junction bases left unmatched: 5. The germline V gene has CDR1 LGHNT and CDR2 FRNRAP. The CDR3 sequence is CASVGGTGGYEQYF. In DNA form, the CDR3 reads TGTGCTAGTGTTGGTGGGACAGGGGGCTACGAGCAGTACTTC. The variable domain in full, with the rest retrieved from reference TRBV12-5 and TRBJ2-7, is DARVTQTPRHKVTEMGQEVTMRCQPILGHNTVFWYRQTMMQGLELLAYFRNRAPLDDSGMPKDRFSAEMPDATLATLKIQPSEPRDSAVYFCASVGGTGGYEQYFGPGTRLTVT.

This clonotype was counted at least ten times. This chain connects TRBV2 to TRBJ1-5; D gene ambiguous. CDR3 size: 15 residues. The V gene lost 3 bases and the J gene lost 1 base, with 10 bases spanning the gap. The germline V gene has CDR1 SNHLY and CDR2 FYNNEI. The CDR3 sequence: CASSDGGYSNQPQHF. The CDR3 DNA sequence: TGTGCCAGCAGTGACGGAGGTTACAGCAATCAGCCCCAGCATTTT.

This clonotype has ten or more counts. Here the CDR3 reads CASSSGTSILDEQFF. DNA for the CDR3: TGTGCCAGCAGCTCCGGGACTAGCATACTAGATGAGCAGTTCTTC. This chain links TRBV7-9 with TRBJ2-1; 9 nucleotides align to TRBD2. Germline V gene lookup returns CDR1 SEHNR and CDR2 FQNEAQ (reference sequence). The CDR3 totals 15 residues. Trimming at V came to 4 bases and at J to 8 bases, leaving 9 bases not matched to a gene.

This clonotype occurred a few times. This chain links TRBV6-2 or TRBV6-3 with TRBJ2-1; 10 bases map to TRBD2. CDR3 length equals 17 residues. Trimming took 0 bases from V and 4 from J; bases not matched to a gene: 6. Germline V gives CDR1 MNHEY, CDR2 SVGEGT. CDR3 region: CASSYSYELAGYNEQFF. CDR3 DNA: TGTGCCAGCAGTTACTCGTACGAACTAGCGGGGTACAATGAGCAGTTCTTC.

There are many counts of this clonotype. The chain joins TRBV6-1 to TRBJ1-5, with no clear D. V was clipped by 8 bases and J by 0 bases, with 8 bases between them. The CDR3 extends over 13 amino acids. The V gene's germline CDR1 is MNHNS and CDR2 SASEGT. CDR3 DNA: TGTGCCAGCGCATGGGATAGCAATCAGCCCCAGCATTTT. Its protein is CASAWDSNQPQHF.

This clonotype was picked up many times. This chain joins TRBV2 and TRBJ2-1; D unclear. Trimming left V 6 bases short and J 2 bases short, with 2 bases between. The V gene's germline CDR1 is SNHLY and CDR2 FYNNEI. The CDR3 length is 11 residues. CDR3 loop: CASRTYNEQFF. As DNA, the CDR3 is TGTGCCAGCAGGACCTACAATGAGCAGTTCTTC.

There are many counts of this clonotype. The rearrangement links TRBV6-2 or TRBV6-3 to TRBJ1-5; tentatively, D is TRBD1 (6 bases). This CDR3 contains 14 residues. From germline, CDR1 is MNHEY and CDR2 SVGEGT. Trimming removed 2 bases at V and 3 bases at J, with 8 bases between. In nucleotides, the CDR3 is TGTGCCAGCAGTTACGGACAGATCAATCAGCCCCAGCATTTT. Protein: CASSYGQINQPQHF.

This clonotype occurred many times. The gene calls are TRBV20-1 and TRBJ1-2; D is possibly TRBD1 (6 bases). Germline loops: CDR1 DFQATT, CDR2 SNEGSKA (reference sequence). Trimming removed 0 bases at V and 6 bases at J, with 14 bases between. The CDR3 has 14 amino acids. CDR3 nucleotide sequence: TGCAGTGCTAGAGATAGAGGGGGGGCAGATGGCTACACCTTC. This codes for CSARDRGGADGYTF.

This clonotype has a count of ten or more. The chain couples TRBV20-1 to TRBJ1-1; a possible D gene is TRBD1 (5 bases). Germline CDR1 is DFQATT and CDR2 is SNEGSKA (reference sequence). The CDR3 spans 13 residues. The V and J ends lost 3 bases and 0 bases respectively, with 8 bases between them. The chain's CDR3 is CSASDSLNTEAFF. DNA for the CDR3: TGCAGTGCTAGTGACAGTTTGAACACTGAAGCTTTCTTT.

The genes are TRBV24-1 and TRBJ2-1, with TRBD1 as a possible D gene (6 bases). The CDR3 is 12 amino acids. With 3 bases removed from V and 10 bases from J, the gap between germline ends came to 9 bases. Germline V gene data show CDR1 as KGHDR and CDR2 as SFDVKD. CDR3 coding DNA: TGTGCCACCAGTGATGTCCAGGGGGAGCAGTTCTTC. It yields the protein CATSDVQGEQFF.

This clonotype was found many times. The chain's CDR3 is CASSLVPTTTSPTYQETQYF. In nucleotides, the CDR3 is TGTGCCAGCAGCTTAGTCCCTACTACCACTTCCCCAACGTACCAAGAGACCCAGTACTTC. The chain links TRBV7-6 to TRBJ2-5; D call uncertain. From germline, CDR1 is SGHVS and CDR2 FNYEAQ. Trimming removed 1 base at V and 0 bases at J, with 24 bases between. The length of the CDR3 is 20 residues.

This clonotype was observed once. J is TRBJ2-7 and V is TRBV19, with 9 bases fitting TRBD1. The germline gives CDR1 LNHDA, CDR2 SQIVND (reference sequence). After removal of 3 bases from V and 3 bases from J, the junction contained 3 bases not matched to a gene. The CDR3 loop spans 14 amino acids. The CDR3 nucleotides are TGTGCCAGTAGTATGACAGGGGGACACTACGAGCAGTACGTC. It is translated as CASSMTGGHYEQYV.

This chain connects TRBV23-1 to TRBJ2-7, with TRBD1 as a possible D gene (5 bases). TRBV23-1 is placed among ORFs of uncertain function. The V gene lost 2 bases and the J gene lost 3 bases, with 14 bases spanning the gap. The CDR3 has 15 amino acids. The CDR3 here is CASSQTPRQHYEQYF. The CDR3 bases are TGCGCCAGCAGTCAAACTCCGAGACAGCACTACGAGCAGTACTTC.

This clonotype was detected many times. This chain connects TRBV28 to TRBJ2-7; weak D call: TRBD2 (5 bases). V shed 5 bases and J shed 6 bases, with 20 bases lying between them. The CDR3 is 15 amino acids. The V gene's germline CDR1 is MDHEN and CDR2 SYDVKM. CDR3 bases: TGTGCCAGCAGTCCTTCCTATTGGGGTGAGGGCGAGCAGTACGTC. Its protein is CASSPSYWGEGEQYV.

This clonotype was seen many times. The chain recombines TRBV14 with TRBJ2-7; D may be TRBD1 or TRBD2 (6 bases each). Looked up from germline, CDR1 is SGHDN and CDR2 is FVKESK. The CDR3 runs 17 residues. Deletions cut 3 bases from V and 5 bases from J, with 23 bases between. CDR3 residues: CASSHPRRGDILDEQYV. CDR3 DNA: TGTGCCAGCAGCCACCCCCGGAGGGGGGATATTTTGGACGAGCAGTACGTC.